This T cell receptor beta chain was sequenced in a study of blood T cell repertoires in COVID-19 (dated by TCRdb to about 2020). About the study as a whole: Samples covering the acute and convalescent phases of COVID-19 were provided by collaborators in the United States, Italy and Spain. The material from the prospective study consisted of cDNA or gDNA derived from T cells, B-cell-depleted T cells, or PBMCs. Subjects who had been exposed to COVID-19, were actively infected with it, or had recovered from it provided the deeply sampled blood TCRbeta repertoires that made up the dataset. The repertoires were released in a freely available public database meant as a resource for research on the immune response to SARS-CoV-2. Samples came from the ongoing ImmuneRACE study (first 160 participants) plus 1,254 subjects from 6 global collaborators. The sample metadata nearly always contained a de-identified subject ID, COVID-19 status, age in years and sex. Where available, HLA class I and class II types were taken from metadata supplied by the sample provider and were not determined by assay-based typing. Points the paper makes about the study in general: Clinical and demographic metadata were provided uncurated, with the amount varying by source and participant.

In the prospective study, participants were about 18 to 95 years old, resided in around 25 geographic areas of the United States, and were enrolled through a virtual design. In the prospective study, cohorts were assigned on the basis of participant-reported clinical history obtained from a screening survey and a study questionnaire. For ImmuneRACE Cohort 3, a participant was defined as recovered based on two consecutive negative NP/OP PCR tests, clearance by a healthcare professional, or resolution of symptoms. In the prospective study, whole blood, serum and a nasopharyngeal or oropharyngeal swab were collected from each participant by mobile phlebotomists. Prospective study participants could optionally give additional blood draws and questionnaires over a roughly two-month period. Blood samples from the prospective study were shipped frozen or at room temperature prior to DNA extraction. TCRbeta CDR3 regions were amplified from genomic DNA using the immunoSEQ Assay, a bias-controlled multiplex PCR. From the authors' description of their analysis: Nucleated cell counts per sample were estimated from amplification of reference gene primers within the assay. To quantify the absolute abundance of each unique TCRbeta CDR3 rearrangement, sequence reads were collapsed and filtered. For each sample, productive Simpson clonality was calculated as the square root of Simpson's diversity index over productive rearrangements. TCRdb carries this immuneACCESS record with in-frame sequences only. Its versions omit some clonotypes, under half of them owing to an unresolved V gene in the studies checked, with the rest unexplained. The V and J calls and clone size come from that table; D and trimming were worked out from the DNA. Counted in this sample were around 480,000 clones; roughly 87% of them appeared once. The top ten clonotypes cover under 0.75% of the sample.

This clone appeared a single time. The antigen this receptor binds is unknown. Per-base quality was not reported, and no clone a single base away is much larger than it. The CDR3 runs 16 residues from the cysteine to the phenylalanine. Only the CDR3 region is kept as DNA, spanning 48 bases read in frame from base 1. Trimming costs V 3 bases and J 1 base, and their ends lie 15 bases apart. As encoded in the germline V gene, CDR1 is MDHEN while CDR2 is SYDVKM. This receptor was identified in a woman younger than 30 who had recovered from COVID-19. The specimen was PBMCs or T cells enriched from blood (not recorded which). The rearranged segments are TRBV28 and TRBJ1-1, with TRBD1 tentatively as D gene (5 bases match). The DNA sequence follows: TGTGCCAGCAGTTTTGTGGGGCGTGGGTGGAACACTGAAGCTTTCTTT. This codes for CASSFVGRGWNTEAFF.